Described below is a single T cell receptor (beta chain) sequence and its context. Its antigen remains unidentified. The CDR3 goes on 3 residues after the read ends, and that part is filled in from the germline J gene. The entry originates in a study of T cells in women clearing cervical HPV infection. Study background: Case blood was drawn when the lesion was first found; control blood after infection became undetectable. The study's findings and limits: T-cell numbers per sample were unknown and may explain richness differences. It is unknown whether associations predate infection; no effector/memory or HPV-specific sorting. Repertoire richness, not evenness, was significantly elevated in CIN3+ cases versus controls.

Generated by immunoSEQ multiplex PCR, the TCRdb table keeps only in-frame clones and is missing some. Its table records 49,000 or so clones. This CDR3 region has 12 residues. Germline CDR1 is SGHTA and CDR2 is FQGNSA. The sequence was collected from a woman between 18 and 69 years old with a cervical HPV16 infection that either progressed to CIN3+ or cleared (not recorded which). The sequenced sample consisted of blood buffy coat. The chain combines TRBV7-2 with TRBJ2-2, with 8 positions matching TRBD1. The part of the CDR3 DNA that was read is TGTGCCAGCAGCCCACAGGGGGAGAAG. Protein: CASSPQGEK. The full CDR3 sequence reads CASSPQGEKLFF.